Listed here are 21 T cell receptor beta chains from one sample, sequenced in a study of CD8 T cells in Susac syndrome. RNA, at about 0.45 to 1 ug, was reverse transcribed with random hexamers. TCRdb reanalysed the immunoSEQ multiplex PCR reads using MiXCR and keeps one entry per CDR3 protein. The repertoire holds roughly 200,000 distinct CDR3 sequences, with approximately 95% as singletons. The source material was CD8+ T cells from PBMCs. Receptors were obtained from a human donor with multiple sclerosis.

The V call is TRBV29-1, the J call TRBJ2-1; 7 bases map to TRBD2. This CDR3 has 15 amino acids. The V gene end was trimmed by 7 bases and the J gene end by 0 bases; junction bases not matched to a gene: 9. CDR1 and CDR2 from the germline V gene are SQVTM and ANQGSEA. The CDR3 DNA reads TGCAGCGCCCCCGGGACTATAAGCTCCTACAATGAGCAGTTCTTC. Translating gives CSAPGTISSYNEQFF.

J is TRBJ2-7 and V is TRBV12-3 or TRBV12-4; D uncertain. This CDR3 contains 12 residues. Deletions cut 5 bases from V and 1 base from J, with 6 bases between. CDR3 sequence: CASSGKSYEQYF. DNA of the CDR3: TGTGCCAGCAGTGGGAAATCCTACGAGCAGTACTTC.

This CDR3 reads CASSPPGQGWDGYTF. The CDR3 coding sequence is TGTGCCAGCTCACCGCCGGGACAGGGTTGGGATGGCTACACCTTC. V usage is TRBV18 and J usage is TRBJ1-2, with 9 nucleotides matching TRBD1. The J segment lost 6 bases and the V segment lost 3 bases, leaving 8 bases of the junction unmatched. CDR3 length: 15 amino acids. Per germline, CDR1 KGHSH and CDR2 LQKENI.

This chain links TRBV4-2 with TRBJ1-1; possible D gene TRBD1, 5 bases. V was cut by 2 bases and J by 1 base, with 8 bases left in between. CDR1 LGHNA and CDR2 YNFKEQ come from the germline V gene. This CDR3 has 14 residues. CDR3 sequence (DNA): TGTGCCAGCAGCCAACGAAGGGGGAACACTGAAGCTTTCTTT. Encoded protein: CASSQRRGNTEAFF.

This clonotype was observed a handful of times. V is TRBV12-3 or TRBV12-4 and J is TRBJ2-3; no definite D call. The CDR3 sequence is 13 residues long. V dropped 4 bases and J dropped 0 bases, with 5 bases sitting between them. CDR3 sequence (DNA): TGTGCCAGCAGTTCCTCTAGCACAGATACGCAGTATTTT. Its translation is CASSSSSTDTQYF.

The chain recombines TRBV24-1 with TRBJ2-1; 12 bases agree with TRBD2. The CDR3 is 19 amino acids. Germline CDR1 reads KGHDR; CDR2 reads SFDVKD. With 7 bases clipped from V and 8 bases from J, the junction kept 20 bases outside the gene matches. The CDR3 bases are TGTGCCACCAGAGCCAGGACTAGCGGGGTGGACTCGGGAGTCGATGAGCAGTTCTTC. This sequence encodes CATRARTSGVDSGVDEQFF.

The chain recombines TRBV29-1 with TRBJ2-2, with no clear D. Deletions cut 8 bases from V and 5 bases from J, with 15 bases between. CDR1 SQVTM and CDR2 ANQGSEA come from the germline V gene. There are 13 residues in the CDR3. The CDR3 DNA follows: TGCAGCTATGGCTTGCAAGTTACCGGGGAGCTGTTTTTT. This sequence encodes CSYGLQVTGELFF.

This clonotype was observed once. The junction differs from germline at one of its ends, possibly a read error. The rearrangement links TRBV11-2 to TRBJ2-7; D might be TRBD1 or TRBD2, each matching 5 bases. The length of the CDR3 is 15 residues. Germline-derived CDR1 and CDR2 are SGHAT and FQNNGV. CDR3 DNA: TGTGCCAGCACCTTAGGGGTCTCGGGACCCTACGAGCAGTACTTC. It encodes CASTLGVSGPYEQYF.

The V and J genes are TRBV20-1 and TRBJ2-1; D may be TRBD1 (5 bases). Between the trimmed V and J ends, which lost 1 base and 4 bases, there was a span of 11 bases. Germline values: CDR1 DFQATT, CDR2 SNEGSKA (reference sequence). CDR3 size: 14 residues. CDR3 DNA: TGCAGTGCTAGAGCGGTCAGGGATTACAATGAGCAGTTCTTC. Amino acid sequence: CSARAVRDYNEQFF.

The chain is built from TRBV29-1 and TRBJ2-7; 10 bases line up with TRBD2. CDR1 is SQVTM, CDR2 ANQGSEA, per germline. The V and J ends lost 7 bases and 2 bases, in that order; junction bases with no gene match: 5. The CDR3 extends over 13 amino acids. The CDR3 region has the DNA TGCAGCGCCACTAGCGGGAATACCTACGAGCAGTACTTC. Protein product: CSATSGNTYEQYF.

CDR3 sequence reads: CASSLSATGGYEQYF. DNA for the CDR3: TGTGCCAGCAGCCTCTCAGCCACAGGGGGCTACGAGCAGTACTTC. V and J are TRBV9 and TRBJ2-7; 8 bases match TRBD1. The CDR3 runs 15 residues. Germline-derived CDR1 and CDR2 are SGDLS and YYNGEE. The junction had 9 bases not matched to a gene; V was cut back by 4 bases and J by 3 bases.

This chain connects TRBV29-1 to TRBJ2-5; the match to TRBD1 covers 12 bases. CDR1 SQVTM and CDR2 ANQGSEA come from the germline V gene. The CDR3 length is 14 residues. J lost 5 bases, V lost 6 bases, and 7 bases had no gene match. CDR3 protein: CSVGQGARGETQYF. CDR3 DNA: TGCAGCGTGGGACAGGGGGCGAGGGGGGAGACCCAGTACTTC. The full variable domain, completed using reference TRBV29-1 and TRBJ2-5, is SAVISQKPSRDICQRGTSLTIQCQVDSQVTMMFWYRQQPGQSLTLIATANQGSEATYESGFVIDKFPISRPNLTFSTLTVSNMSPEDSSIYLCSVGQGARGETQYFGPGTRLLVL.

Note on this clonotype: One end of the junction does not line up with germline, which may come from a read error. CDR3 protein: CASSFGTSSEQFF. Here the CDR3 DNA reads TGTGCTAGCAGCTTCGGGACTAGCAGTGAGCAGTTCTTC. The V call is TRBV7-7, the J call TRBJ2-1; 9 bases agree with TRBD2. This CDR3 is 13 amino acids long. Germline CDR1 and CDR2: SSHAT and FNYEAQ (reference sequence).

The chain uses TRBV28 and TRBJ2-3, with 10 positions matching TRBD2. The CDR3 extends over 14 amino acids. The junction had 5 bases not matched to a gene; V was cut back by 7 bases and J by 4 bases. Germline V gives CDR1 MDHEN, CDR2 SYDVKM. CDR3: CASKGTSASDTQYF. The CDR3 region has the DNA TGTGCCAGCAAGGGGACTAGCGCCTCAGATACGCAGTATTTT.

The chain recombines TRBV29-1 with TRBJ2-7, with 9 bases identical to TRBD2. CDR1 is SQVTM, CDR2 ANQGSEA, per germline. The trim removed 8 bases at V and 1 base at J, leaving 9 bases unmatched. The CDR3 has 14 residues. The CDR3 region has the DNA TGCAGCCACACCGCTAGCGGGGATTCCTACGAGCAGTACTTC. Its protein product is CSHTASGDSYEQYF.

With respect to this clonotype: One junction end does not reproduce the germline sequence, and a read error may be involved. V gene TRBV12-3 or TRBV12-4 combines with J gene TRBJ2-7; D not certain. The CDR3 is 13 amino acids. The CDR3 loop reads CASSLASSHEQYF. CDR3 DNA: TGTGCCAGCAGTTTGGCGAGCTCCCACGAGCAGTACTTC.

CDR3 region: CSVEGTGIRGGYEQYF. In nucleotides, the CDR3 is TGCAGCGTTGAAGGGACAGGGATTAGGGGGGGCTACGAGCAGTACTTC. The V gene is TRBV29-1, the J gene TRBJ2-7, with D perhaps TRBD1 (8 bases). CDR3 length: 16 residues. Germline assignment: CDR1 SQVTM and CDR2 ANQGSEA. V dropped 1 base and J dropped 3 bases, with 19 bases sitting between them.

This rearrangement joins TRBV29-1 to TRBJ2-1, with unresolved D. There are 13 residues in the CDR3. Germline V lookup: CDR1 SQVTM, CDR2 ANQGSEA. V lost 4 bases and J lost 3, with 10 bases in between. The CDR3 protein is CSVVSMGYNEQFF. The CDR3 region has the DNA TGCAGCGTTGTCTCGATGGGCTACAATGAGCAGTTCTTC.

The J gene is TRBJ2-5, the V gene TRBV3-1; 7 nucleotides align to TRBD2. Losses at the gene ends were 0 bases for V and 8 bases for J; bases not matched to a gene: 9. This CDR3 is 15 amino acids long. CDR1 LGHDT and CDR2 YNNKEL come from the germline V gene (reference sequence). The chain's CDR3 is CASSQDGLAARTQYF. CDR3 sequence (DNA): TGTGCCAGCAGCCAAGATGGTCTAGCGGCCAGAACCCAGTACTTC.

V gene TRBV7-3 combines with J gene TRBJ1-1, with D possibly being TRBD1 (5 bases). The V end was cut by 5 bases, the J end by 4 bases, with 20 bases between. Per germline, CDR1 SGHTA and CDR2 FQGTGA. This CDR3 is 16 amino acids long. Here the CDR3 DNA reads TGTGCCAGCAGCCCCGGGCAGGGCGGGTTAGGCACTGAAGCTTTCTTT. The encoded protein is CASSPGQGGLGTEAFF.

V and J are TRBV2 and TRBJ1-1; D may be TRBD1 (5 bases). Between the trimmed V and J ends, which lost 8 bases and 10 bases, there was a span of 14 bases. Germline V gene sequence: CDR1 SNHLY, CDR2 FYNNEI. The CDR3 is made up of 11 amino acids. The CDR3 is CASDMGDGAFF. CDR3 coding DNA: TGTGCCAGCGATATGGGGGACGGAGCTTTCTTT.